This T cell receptor (beta chain) comes out of a study of blood T cell repertoires in COVID-19. The table came from immunoSEQ multiplex PCR; TCRdb's copy has only in-frame clones and leaves some out. This sample yields about 110,000 clones, of which around 89% are seen a single time; 1% to 1.4% belongs to the top ten. CDR3 length: 12 residues. The V end lost 6 bases, the J end lost 10 bases, and 13 bases lay between the germline ends. Sequences were obtained from peripheral blood. This TCR came from a human donor in a cohort sampled during active COVID-19. The J gene is TRBJ2-4, the V gene TRBV12-3 or TRBV12-4; weak D call: TRBD2 (5 bases). CDR3 DNA sequence: TGTGCCAGCAGCCCCGGGATACCGATTCAGTACTTC. Encoded protein: CASSPGIPIQYF.